Listed below are T cell receptor beta chains from one sample, sequenced in a study of CD8 T cell repertoires and HIV-1 epitope variants. Clones were read by immunoSEQ multiplex PCR, and TCRdb kept only the in-frame ones, dropping some. The table includes about 95,000 clones, almost 75% detected once. The sample comprised uncultured baseline CD8+ T cells from peripheral blood mononuclear cells (PBMCs). These receptors all come from a male donor with HIV. Both conserved end residues are part of each CDR3. Each record gives: CDR3 length, D gene, clone size, V gene, J gene, CDR3 DNA, CDR3 protein. D genes are given only for firm matches. Clone size is shown for a subset of rows, as once, few, many or a class of expanded clone.

>18|TRBD1|NA|TRBV28|TRBJ1-6
TGTGCCAGCAGTTTAGGAACGCCCCGGGACAGCTATAATTCACCCCTCCACTTT
CASSLGTPRDSYNSPLHF
>13|NA|NA|TRBV6-5|TRBJ2-7
TGTGCCAGCAGTAAACAGGGCACCTACGAGCAGTACTTC
CASSKQGTYEQYF
>14|NA|NA|TRBV5-4|TRBJ2-2
TGTGCCAGCAGCTTGGATCGAGGGTCCGGGGAGCTGTTTTTT
CASSLDRGSGELFF
>16|NA|NA|TRBV11-1|TRBJ2-5
TGTGCCAGCACCAGGGACTCTGGGTTAACGGAAGAGACCCAGTACTTC
CASTRDSGLTEETQYF
>15|TRBD2|NA|TRBV14|TRBJ2-3
TGTGCCAGCAGCACCCTTAGCGGGAGGGGAAATACGCAGTATTTT
CASSTLSGRGNTQYF
>13|NA|NA|TRBV29-1|TRBJ2-6
TGCAGCGTTCAGGAGTCTGGGGCCAACGTCCTGACTTTC
CSVQESGANVLTF
>14|NA|NA|TRBV6-5|TRBJ1-4
TGTGCCAGCTCTTTGGGGAATTCTAATGAAAAACTGTTTTTT
CASSLGNSNEKLFF
>15|TRBD1|NA|TRBV6-5|TRBJ2-1
TGTGCCAGCAGTTACTCGACAGGGGTCTACAATGAGCAGTTCTTC
CASSYSTGVYNEQFF
>14|NA|many|TRBV18|TRBJ2-5
TGTGCCAGCTCACCAGGACTTTCCCAAGAGACCCAGTACTTC
CASSPGLSQETQYF
>12|NA|NA|TRBV2|TRBJ2-5
TGTGCCAGGGGGGGGCTACAAGAGACCCAGTACTTC
CARGGLQETQYF
>15|NA|NA|TRBV28|TRBJ1-5
TGTGCCAGCAGTCGCTCCTGGGGGGGGGATCAGCCCCAGCATTTT
CASSRSWGGDQPQHF
>19|TRBD1|few|TRBV9|TRBJ2-6
TGTGCCAGCAGCGTACACACCGGGACAGACCACTCTGGGGCCAACGTCCTGACTTTC
CASSVHTGTDHSGANVLTF
>15|TRBD1|NA|TRBV5-1|TRBJ2-7
TGCGCCAGCAGCTTAGACCACAGGGGGAGTGACGAGCAGTACTTC
CASSLDHRGSDEQYF
>15|TRBD1|NA|TRBV5-4|TRBJ1-2
TGTGCCAGCAGCTCCCGACAGGGGGCATCAGAAGGCTACACCTTC
CASSSRQGASEGYTF
>18|TRBD2|few|TRBV28|TRBJ2-5
TGTGCCAGCAGCAAACCTAATCTCGTAGCGGGGGCCCAAGAGACCCAGTACTTC
CASSKPNLVAGAQETQYF
>14|NA|once|TRBV6-5|TRBJ1-5
TGTGCCAGCAGCAATCTAGGTCTTAATCAGCCCCAGCATTTT
CASSNLGLNQPQHF
>16|TRBD2|NA|TRBV6-1|TRBJ2-7
TGTGCCAGCAGTGATACGTGGACTAGCGGACTCTACGAGCAGTACTTC
CASSDTWTSGLYEQYF
>16|NA|NA|TRBV5-4|TRBJ2-6
TGTGCCAGCAGCTTAACAGGGAACTCCGGGGCCAACGTCCTGACTTTC
CASSLTGNSGANVLTF
>16|TRBD1|NA|TRBV19|TRBJ1-4
TGTGCCAGTAGTAGGGACAGGGTGATGGTGAATGAAAAACTGTTTTTT
CASSRDRVMVNEKLFF
>14|NA|once|TRBV30|TRBJ1-5
TGTGCCTGGGGGACCCGGGACATCAATCAGCCCCAGCATTTT
CAWGTRDINQPQHF